This T cell receptor (beta chain) was captured by sequencing in a study of blood T cell repertoires in COVID-19. This clone was picked up one time. Libraries were prepared by immunoSEQ multiplex PCR; TCRdb keeps only in-frame clonotypes and omits some of them. The sample records a few hundred thousand clones, approximately 86% being singletons. In germline, CDR1 is GTSNPN, CDR2 SVGIG (reference sequence). Trimming left V 2 bases short and J 1 base short, with 11 bases between. CDR3 length: 14 residues. The chain employs TRBV30 and TRBJ1-1; D gene ambiguous. The source is a man under 40 with active or convalescent COVID-19. The sequencing input was peripheral blood. CDR3 loop: CAWSSFTANTEAFF. DNA of the CDR3: TGTGCCTGGAGTTCATTTACAGCGAACACTGAAGCTTTCTTT.